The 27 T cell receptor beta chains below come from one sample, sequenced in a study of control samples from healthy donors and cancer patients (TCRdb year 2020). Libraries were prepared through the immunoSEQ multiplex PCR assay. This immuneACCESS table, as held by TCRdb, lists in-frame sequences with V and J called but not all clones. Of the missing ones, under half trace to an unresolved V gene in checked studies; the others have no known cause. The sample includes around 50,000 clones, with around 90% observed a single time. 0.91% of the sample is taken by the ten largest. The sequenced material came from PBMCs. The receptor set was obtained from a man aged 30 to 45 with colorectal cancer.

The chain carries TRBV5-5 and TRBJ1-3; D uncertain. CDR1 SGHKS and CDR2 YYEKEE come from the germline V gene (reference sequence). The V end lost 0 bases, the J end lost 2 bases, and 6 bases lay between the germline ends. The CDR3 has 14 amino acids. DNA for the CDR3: TGTGCCAGCAGCTTGGCAGGAGCTGGAAACACCATATATTTT. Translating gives CASSLAGAGNTIYF.

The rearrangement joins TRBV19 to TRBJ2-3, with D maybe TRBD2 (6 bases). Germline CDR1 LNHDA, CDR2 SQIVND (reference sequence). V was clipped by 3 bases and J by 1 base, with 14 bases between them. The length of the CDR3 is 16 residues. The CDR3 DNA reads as TGTGCCAGTAGTATGCGAGTAACGGGGGGCACAGATACGCAGTATTTT. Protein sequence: CASSMRVTGGTDTQYF.

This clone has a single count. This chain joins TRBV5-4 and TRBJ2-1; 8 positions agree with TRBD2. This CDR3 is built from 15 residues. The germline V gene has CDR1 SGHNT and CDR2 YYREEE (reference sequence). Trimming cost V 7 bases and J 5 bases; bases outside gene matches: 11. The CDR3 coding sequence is TGTGCCAGCTCCCCCCGGGGGGGGGACCACAATGAGCAGTTCTTC. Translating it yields CASSPRGGDHNEQFF.

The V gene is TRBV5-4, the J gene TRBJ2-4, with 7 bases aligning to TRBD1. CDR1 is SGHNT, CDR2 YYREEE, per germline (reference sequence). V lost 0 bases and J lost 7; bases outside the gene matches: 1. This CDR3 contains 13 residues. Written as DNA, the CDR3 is TGTGCCAGCAGCTTGGAGGGGGCGAACATTCAGTACTTC. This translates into CASSLEGANIQYF.

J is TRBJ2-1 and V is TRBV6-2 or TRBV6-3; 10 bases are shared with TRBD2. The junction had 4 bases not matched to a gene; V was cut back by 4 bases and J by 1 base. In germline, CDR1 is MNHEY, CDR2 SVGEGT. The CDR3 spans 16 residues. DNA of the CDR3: TGTGCCAGCAGTTCCTTTAGCGGGGGGTCCTACAATGAGCAGTTCTTC. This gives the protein CASSSFSGGSYNEQFF.

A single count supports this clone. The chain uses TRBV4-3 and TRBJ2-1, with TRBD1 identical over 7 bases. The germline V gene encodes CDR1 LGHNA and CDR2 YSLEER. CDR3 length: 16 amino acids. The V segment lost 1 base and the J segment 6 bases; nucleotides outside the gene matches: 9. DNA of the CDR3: TGCGCCAGCAGCCAAGGAGCGACAGGGTTGGTCAATGAGCAGTTCTTC. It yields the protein CASSQGATGLVNEQFF.

Here the CDR3 DNA reads TGTGCCAGCAGCCCTCGGACTAGCGGACCGGGGGTTGGCAAAAACATTCAGTACTTC. This gives the protein CASSPRTSGPGVGKNIQYF. The V gene is TRBV7-2, the J gene TRBJ2-4; 10 nucleotides agree with TRBD2. This CDR3 has 19 amino acids. V shed 5 bases and J 3 bases; nucleotides not matched to a gene: 16. CDR1 SGHTA and CDR2 FQGNSA come from the germline V gene.

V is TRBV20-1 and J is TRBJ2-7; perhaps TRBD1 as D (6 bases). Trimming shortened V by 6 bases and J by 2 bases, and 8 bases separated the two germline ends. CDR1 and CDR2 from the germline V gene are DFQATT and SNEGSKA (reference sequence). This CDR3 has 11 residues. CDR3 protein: CSAGTPYEQYV. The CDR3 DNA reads TGCAGTGCGGGGACACCCTACGAGCAGTACGTC.

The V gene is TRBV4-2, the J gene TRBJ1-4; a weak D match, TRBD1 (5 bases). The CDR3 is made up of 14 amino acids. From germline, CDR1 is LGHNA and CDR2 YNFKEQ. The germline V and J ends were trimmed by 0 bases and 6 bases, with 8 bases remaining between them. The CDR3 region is CASSQDLTDEKLFF. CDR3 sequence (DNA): TGTGCCAGCAGCCAAGATCTGACAGATGAAAAACTGTTTTTT.

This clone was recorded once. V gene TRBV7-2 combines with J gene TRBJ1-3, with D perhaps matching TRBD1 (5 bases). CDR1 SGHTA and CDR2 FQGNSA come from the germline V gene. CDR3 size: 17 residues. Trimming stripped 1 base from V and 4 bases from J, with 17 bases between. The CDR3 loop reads CASSLEAGQLIGNTIYF. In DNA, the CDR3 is TGTGCCAGCAGCTTAGAGGCAGGGCAACTTATCGGAAACACCATATATTTT.

The CDR3 nucleotides are TGTGCCGGCGGGGCCGGAACCGGGGAGCTGTTTTTT. It is translated as CAGGAGTGELFF. This chain connects TRBV30 to TRBJ2-2; D is perhaps TRBD2 (6 bases). The CDR3 has 12 amino acids. Deletions cut 8 bases from V and 5 bases from J, with 12 bases between. CDR1 is GTSNPN and CDR2 is SVGIG in the germline V gene (reference sequence). Filled out from reference TRBV30 and TRBJ2-2, the complete variable domain reads SQTIHQWPATLVQPVGSPLSLECTVEGTSNPNLYWYRQAAGRGLQLLFYSVGIGQISSEVPQNLSASRPQDRQFILSSKKLLLSDSGFYLCAGGAGTGELFFGEGSRLTVL.

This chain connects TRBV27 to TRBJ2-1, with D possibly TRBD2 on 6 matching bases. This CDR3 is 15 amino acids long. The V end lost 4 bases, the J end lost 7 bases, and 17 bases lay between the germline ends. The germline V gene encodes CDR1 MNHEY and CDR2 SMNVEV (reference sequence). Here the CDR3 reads CASSWQSGTSNEQFF. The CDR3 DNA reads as TGTGCCAGCAGTTGGCAATCCGGGACTTCGAATGAGCAGTTCTTC.

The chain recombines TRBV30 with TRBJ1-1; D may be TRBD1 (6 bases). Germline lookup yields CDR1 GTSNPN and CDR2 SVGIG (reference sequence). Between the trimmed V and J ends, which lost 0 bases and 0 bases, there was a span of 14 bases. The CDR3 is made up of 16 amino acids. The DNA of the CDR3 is TGTGCCTGGAGTGTCAAGCGGACAGCCATGAACACTGAAGCTTTCTTT. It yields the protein CAWSVKRTAMNTEAFF.

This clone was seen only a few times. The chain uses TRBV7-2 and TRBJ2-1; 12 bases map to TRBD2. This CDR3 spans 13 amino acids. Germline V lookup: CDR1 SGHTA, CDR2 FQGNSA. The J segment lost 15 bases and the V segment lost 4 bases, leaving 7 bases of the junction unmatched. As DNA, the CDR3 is TGTGCCAGCAGCTCCTCTAGCGGGGGGGAGGTGTTCTTC. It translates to CASSSSSGGEVFF.

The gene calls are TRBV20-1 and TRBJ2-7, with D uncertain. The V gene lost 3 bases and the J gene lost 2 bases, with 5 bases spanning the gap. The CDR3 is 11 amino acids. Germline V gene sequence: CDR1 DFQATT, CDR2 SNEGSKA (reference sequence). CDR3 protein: CSASPAYEQYF. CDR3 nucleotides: TGCAGTGCTAGTCCGGCCTACGAGCAGTACTTC.

Written as DNA, the CDR3 is TGTGCCAGCAGCTTTCTTTTAGGCGAAGCTTTCTTT. This translates into CASSFLLGEAFF. This chain uses TRBV7-9 with TRBJ1-1; D is unclear. Germline V lookup: CDR1 SEHNR, CDR2 FQNEAQ (reference sequence). Trimming pared 3 bases from V and 8 bases from J, leaving 10 bases between. This CDR3 region has 12 residues.

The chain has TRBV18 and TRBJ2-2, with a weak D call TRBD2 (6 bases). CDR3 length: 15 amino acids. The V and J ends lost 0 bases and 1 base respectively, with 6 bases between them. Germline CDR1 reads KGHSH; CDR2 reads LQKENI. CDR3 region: CASSPPRGNTGELFF. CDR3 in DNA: TGTGCCAGCTCACCACCGCGGGGGAACACCGGGGAGCTGTTTTTT.

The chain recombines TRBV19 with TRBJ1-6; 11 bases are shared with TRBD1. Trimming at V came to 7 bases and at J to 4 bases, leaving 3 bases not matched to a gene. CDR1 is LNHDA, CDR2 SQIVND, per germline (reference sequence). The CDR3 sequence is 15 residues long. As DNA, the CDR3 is TGTGCCAGTATGGGGACAGGGGGATATAATTCACCCCTCCACTTT. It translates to CASMGTGGYNSPLHF.

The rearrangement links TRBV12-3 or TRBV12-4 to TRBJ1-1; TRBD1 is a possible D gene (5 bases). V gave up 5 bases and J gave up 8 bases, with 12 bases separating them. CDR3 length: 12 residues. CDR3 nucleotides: TGTGCCAGCAGTGTCCGACAGCTCGAAGCTTTCTTT. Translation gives CASSVRQLEAFF.

CDR3 nucleotide sequence: TGTGCCAGCAGCCAAGATACCACAGGGTATTATGGCTACACCTTC. Its protein is CASSQDTTGYYGYTF. The chain recombines TRBV3-1 (or the pseudogene TRBV3-2) with TRBJ1-2; D perhaps matches TRBD1 (6 bases). V was clipped by 0 bases and J by 5 bases, with 13 bases between them. CDR3 length: 15 residues. CDR1 and CDR2 (germline): LGHDT, YNNKEL (reference sequence).

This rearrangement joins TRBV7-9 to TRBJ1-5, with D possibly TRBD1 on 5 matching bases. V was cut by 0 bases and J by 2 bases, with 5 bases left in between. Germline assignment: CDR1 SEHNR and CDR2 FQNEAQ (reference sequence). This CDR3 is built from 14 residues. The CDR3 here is CASSLAGGNQPQHF. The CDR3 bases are TGTGCCAGCAGCTTAGCAGGGGGCAATCAGCCCCAGCATTTT.

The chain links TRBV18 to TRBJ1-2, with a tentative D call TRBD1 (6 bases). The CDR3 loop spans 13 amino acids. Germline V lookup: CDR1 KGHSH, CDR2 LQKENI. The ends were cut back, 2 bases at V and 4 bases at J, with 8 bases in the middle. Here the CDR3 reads CASSPGGGYGYTF. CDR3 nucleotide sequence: TGTGCCAGCTCACCAGGGGGCGGCTATGGCTACACCTTC. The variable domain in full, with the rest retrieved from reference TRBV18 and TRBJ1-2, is NAGVMQNPRHLVRRRGQEARLRCSPMKGHSHVYWYRQLPEEGLKFMVYLQKENIIDESGMPKERFSAEFPKEGPSILRIQQVVRGDSAAYFCASSPGGGYGYTFGSGTRLTVV.

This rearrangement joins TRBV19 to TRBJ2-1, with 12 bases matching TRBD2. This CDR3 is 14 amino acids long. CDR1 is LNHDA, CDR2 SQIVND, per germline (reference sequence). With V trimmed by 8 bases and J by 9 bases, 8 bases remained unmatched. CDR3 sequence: CASAGTSGLSEQFF. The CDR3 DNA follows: TGTGCCAGTGCCGGGACTAGCGGGTTGAGTGAGCAGTTCTTC. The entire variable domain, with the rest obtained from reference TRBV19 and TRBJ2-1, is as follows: DGGITQSPKYLFRKEGQNVTLSCEQNLNHDAMYWYRQDPGQGLRLIYYSQIVNDFQKGDIAEGYSVSREKKESFPLTVTSAQKNPTAFYLCASAGTSGLSEQFFGPGTRLTVL.

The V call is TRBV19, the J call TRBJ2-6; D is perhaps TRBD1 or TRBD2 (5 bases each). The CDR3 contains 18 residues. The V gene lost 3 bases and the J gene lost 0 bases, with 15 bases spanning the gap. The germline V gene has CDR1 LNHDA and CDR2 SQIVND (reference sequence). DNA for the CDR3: TGTGCCAGTAGTATTAGGGACCACGTGTTCTCTGGGGCCAACGTCCTGACTTTC. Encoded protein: CASSIRDHVFSGANVLTF.

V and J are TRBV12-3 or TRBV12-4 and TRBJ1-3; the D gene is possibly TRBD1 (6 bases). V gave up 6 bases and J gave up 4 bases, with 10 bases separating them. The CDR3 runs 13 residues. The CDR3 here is CASRKDSGNTIYF. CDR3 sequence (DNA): TGTGCCAGCAGGAAGGACAGCGGAAACACCATATATTTT.

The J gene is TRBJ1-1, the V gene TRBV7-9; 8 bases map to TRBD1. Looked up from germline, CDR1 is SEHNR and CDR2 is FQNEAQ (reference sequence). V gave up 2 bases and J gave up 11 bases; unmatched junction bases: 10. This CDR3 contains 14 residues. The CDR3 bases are TGTGCCAGCAGCTTAATTGACAGGGGTGCCCTGGCTTTCTTT. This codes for CASSLIDRGALAFF.

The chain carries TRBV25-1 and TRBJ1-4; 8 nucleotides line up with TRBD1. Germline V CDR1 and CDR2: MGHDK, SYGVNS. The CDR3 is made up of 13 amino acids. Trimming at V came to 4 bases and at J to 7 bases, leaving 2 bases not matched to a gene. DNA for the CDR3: TGTGCCAGCAGTGGACAGGGGCCTGAAAAACTGTTTTTT. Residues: CASSGQGPEKLFF. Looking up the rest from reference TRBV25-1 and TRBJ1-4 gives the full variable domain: EADIYQTPRYLVIGTGKKITLECSQTMGHDKMYWYQQDPGMELHLIHYSYGVNSTEKGDLSSESTVSRIRTEHFPLTLESARPSHTSQYLCASSGQGPEKLFFGSGTQLSVL.